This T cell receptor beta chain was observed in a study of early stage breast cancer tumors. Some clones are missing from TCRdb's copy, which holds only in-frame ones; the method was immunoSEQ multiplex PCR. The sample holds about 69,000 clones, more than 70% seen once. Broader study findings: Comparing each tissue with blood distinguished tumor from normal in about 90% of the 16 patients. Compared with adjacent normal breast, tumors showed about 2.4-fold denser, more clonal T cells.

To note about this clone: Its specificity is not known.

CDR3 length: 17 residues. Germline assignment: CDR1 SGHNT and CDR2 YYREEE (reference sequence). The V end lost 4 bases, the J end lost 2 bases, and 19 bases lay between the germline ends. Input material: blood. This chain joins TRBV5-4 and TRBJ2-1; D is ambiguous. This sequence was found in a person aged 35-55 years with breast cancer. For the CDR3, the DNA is TGTGCCAGCAGCAATCCCGACTCCGTGCGGACCTACAATGAGCAGTTCTTC. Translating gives CASSNPDSVRTYNEQFF. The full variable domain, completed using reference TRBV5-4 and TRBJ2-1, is ETGVTQSPTHLIKTRGQQVTLRCSSQSGHNTVSWYQQALGQGPQFIFQYYREEENGRGNFPPRFSGLQFPNYSSELNVNALELDDSALYLCASSNPDSVRTYNEQFFGPGTRLTVL.